These 9 T cell receptor beta chains were all obtained from the same sample, sequenced in a study of CD8 T cells in Susac syndrome. The RNA, roughly 0.45 to 1 ug, was put through reverse transcription using random hexamers. TCRdb reprocessed the immunoSEQ multiplex PCR reads with MiXCR, giving one entry per CDR3 protein. The top ten hold less than 0.15% of the sample, which has a few hundred thousand distinct CDR3 sequences, about 90% seen once. The sequencing input was CD8+ T cells from PBMCs. All receptors come from a human donor with multiple sclerosis.

V usage is TRBV9 and J usage is TRBJ2-1; a weak D match, TRBD2 (6 bases). Germline V gene data show CDR1 as SGDLS and CDR2 as YYNGEE. Trimming removed 4 bases at V and 4 bases at J, with 21 bases between. This CDR3 has 17 amino acids. The CDR3 sequence: CASSPHPGGGGYNEQFF. The CDR3 DNA follows: TGTGCCAGCAGCCCCCACCCGGGTGGCGGAGGGTACAATGAGCAGTTCTTC.

V is TRBV29-1 and J is TRBJ2-5; 11 bases are shared with TRBD2. Germline values: CDR1 SQVTM, CDR2 ANQGSEA. Losses at the gene ends were 3 bases for V and 3 bases for J; bases not matched to a gene: 6. CDR3 size: 15 residues. In nucleotides, the CDR3 is TGCAGCGTTGACGTCTTAGCGGGGGGGGAAGAGACCCAGTACTTC. This sequence encodes CSVDVLAGGEETQYF.

This chain uses TRBV7-6 with TRBJ2-3; 8 nucleotides agree with TRBD2. CDR1 is SGHVS, CDR2 FNYEAQ, per germline. The CDR3 is 16 amino acids. V gave up 5 bases and J gave up 4 bases; unmatched junction bases: 11. The CDR3 region is CASSPPSGSWADTQYF. In DNA form, the CDR3 reads TGTGCCAGCAGCCCCCCCAGCGGGAGTTGGGCAGATACGCAGTATTTT.

The chain combines TRBV12-3 or TRBV12-4 with TRBJ2-2; TRBD2 matches 10 bases. The CDR3 runs 16 residues. V lost 6 bases and J lost 0; bases outside the gene matches: 4. This CDR3 is CASRDSGGPNTGELFF. DNA for the CDR3: TGTGCCAGCAGGGATAGCGGGGGGCCGAACACCGGGGAGCTGTTTTTT.

The chain has TRBV4-1 and TRBJ2-1; 12 nucleotides match TRBD2. The germline V gene has CDR1 MGHRA and CDR2 YSYEKL. The CDR3 extends over 16 amino acids. Losses at the gene ends were 0 bases for V and 7 bases for J; bases not matched to a gene: 4. CDR3: CASSQDITSGGNEQFF. In nucleotides, the CDR3 is TGCGCCAGCAGCCAAGATATCACTAGCGGGGGGAATGAGCAGTTCTTC.

The rearrangement joins TRBV9 to TRBJ1-2; D uncertain. The CDR3 covers 12 residues. Per germline, CDR1 SGDLS and CDR2 YYNGEE. The ends were cut back, 0 bases at V and 5 bases at J, with 5 bases in the middle. CDR3 DNA: TGTGCCAGCAGCGTAGTTGGGTATGGCTACACCTTC. This gives the protein CASSVVGYGYTF.

This clonotype was recorded only once. V usage is TRBV7-9 and J usage is TRBJ1-2, with D possibly being TRBD1 (6 bases). From germline, CDR1 is SEHNR and CDR2 FQNEAQ (reference sequence). V lost 6 bases and J lost 1, with 18 bases in between. The CDR3 contains 16 residues. CDR3 DNA sequence: TGTGCCAGCAGACCGCCCTCAGGGGTACTTAACTATGGCTACACCTTC. Residues: CASRPPSGVLNYGYTF. Variable domain in full (rest from reference TRBV7-9 and TRBJ1-2): DTGVSQNPRHKITKRGQNVTFRCDPISEHNRLYWYRQTLGQGPEFLTYFQNEAQLEKSRLLSDRFSAERPKGSFSTLEIQRTEQGDSAMYLCASRPPSGVLNYGYTFGSGTRLTVV.

The chain uses TRBV7-9 and TRBJ1-4; D perhaps matches TRBD1 (6 bases). The germline gives CDR1 SEHNR, CDR2 FQNEAQ (reference sequence). Trimming pared 6 bases from V and 7 bases from J, leaving 12 bases between. The CDR3 covers 13 residues. CDR3 region: CASSIQGSEKLFF. The DNA of the CDR3 is TGTGCCAGCAGTATACAGGGAAGTGAAAAACTGTTTTTT. Filled out from reference TRBV7-9 and TRBJ1-4, the complete variable domain reads DTGVSQNPRHKITKRGQNVTFRCDPISEHNRLYWYRQTLGQGPEFLTYFQNEAQLEKSRLLSDRFSAERPKGSFSTLEIQRTEQGDSAMYLCASSIQGSEKLFFGSGTQLSVL.

The chain has TRBV4-1 and TRBJ2-7, with 11 bases aligning to TRBD1. The germline V gene has CDR1 MGHRA and CDR2 YSYEKL. The CDR3 sequence is 15 residues long. V dropped 4 bases and J dropped 3; count of bases not matched to a gene: 5. The CDR3 sequence is CASSLSGTGGYEQYF. CDR3 coding DNA: TGCGCCAGCAGCCTATCCGGGACAGGGGGCTACGAGCAGTACTTC.